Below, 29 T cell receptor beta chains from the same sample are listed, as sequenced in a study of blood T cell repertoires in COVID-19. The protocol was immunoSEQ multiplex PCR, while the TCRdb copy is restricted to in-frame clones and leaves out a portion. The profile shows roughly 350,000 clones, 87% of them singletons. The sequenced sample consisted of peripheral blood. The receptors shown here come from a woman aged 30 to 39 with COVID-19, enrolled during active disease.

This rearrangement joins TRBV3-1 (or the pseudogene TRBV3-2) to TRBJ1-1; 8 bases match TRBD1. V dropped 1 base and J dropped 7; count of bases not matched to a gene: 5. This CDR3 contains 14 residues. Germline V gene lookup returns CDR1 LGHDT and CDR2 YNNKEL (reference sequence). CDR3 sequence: CASSQGRGRGEAFF. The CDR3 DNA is TGTGCCAGCAGCCAAGGCAGGGGGCGCGGTGAAGCTTTCTTT.

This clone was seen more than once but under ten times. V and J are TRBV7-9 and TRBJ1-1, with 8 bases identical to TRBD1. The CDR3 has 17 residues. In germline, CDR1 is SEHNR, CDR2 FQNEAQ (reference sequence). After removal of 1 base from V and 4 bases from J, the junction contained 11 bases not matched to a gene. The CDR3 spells CASSLVSGGGRGTEAFF. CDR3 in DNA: TGTGCCAGCAGCTTAGTATCAGGGGGCGGCAGGGGCACTGAAGCTTTCTTT.

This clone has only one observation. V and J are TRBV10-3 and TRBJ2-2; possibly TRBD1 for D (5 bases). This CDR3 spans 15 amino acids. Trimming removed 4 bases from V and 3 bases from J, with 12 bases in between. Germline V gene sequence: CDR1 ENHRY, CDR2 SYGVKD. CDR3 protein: CAISARELYTGELFF. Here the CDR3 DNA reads TGTGCCATCAGTGCCAGGGAATTATACACCGGGGAGCTGTTTTTT.

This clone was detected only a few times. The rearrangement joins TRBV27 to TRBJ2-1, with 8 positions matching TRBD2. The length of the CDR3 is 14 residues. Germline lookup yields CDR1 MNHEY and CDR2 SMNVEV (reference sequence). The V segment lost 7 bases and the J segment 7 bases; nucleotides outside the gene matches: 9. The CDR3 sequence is CASIVAGGPNEQFF. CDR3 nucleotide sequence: TGTGCCAGCATAGTGGCGGGAGGTCCTAATGAGCAGTTCTTC.

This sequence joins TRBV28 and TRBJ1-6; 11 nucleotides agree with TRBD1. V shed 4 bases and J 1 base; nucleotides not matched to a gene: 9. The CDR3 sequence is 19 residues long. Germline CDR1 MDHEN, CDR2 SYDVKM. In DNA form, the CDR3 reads TGTGCCAGCAGTTCCCGGACAGGGGGCCGTATGTCCTATAATTCACCCCTCCACTTT. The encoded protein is CASSSRTGGRMSYNSPLHF. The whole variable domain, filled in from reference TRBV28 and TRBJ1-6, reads DVKVTQSSRYLVKRTGEKVFLECVQDMDHENMFWYRQDPGLGLRLIYFSYDVKMKEKGDIPEGYSVSREKKERFSLILESASTNQTSMYLCASSSRTGGRMSYNSPLHFGNGTRLTVT.

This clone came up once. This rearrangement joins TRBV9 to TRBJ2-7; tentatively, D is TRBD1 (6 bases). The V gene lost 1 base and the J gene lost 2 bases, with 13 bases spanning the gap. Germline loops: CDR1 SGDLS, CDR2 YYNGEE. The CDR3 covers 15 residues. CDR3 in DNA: TGTGCCAGCAGCGTATCAGCAGGGGAAGCCTACGAGCAGTACTTC. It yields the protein CASSVSAGEAYEQYF. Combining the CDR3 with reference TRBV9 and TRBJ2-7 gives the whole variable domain DSGVTQTPKHLITATGQRVTLRCSPRSGDLSVYWYQQSLDQGLQFLIQYYNGEERAKGNILERFSAQQFPDLHSELNLSSLELGDSALYFCASSVSAGEAYEQYFGPGTRLTVT.

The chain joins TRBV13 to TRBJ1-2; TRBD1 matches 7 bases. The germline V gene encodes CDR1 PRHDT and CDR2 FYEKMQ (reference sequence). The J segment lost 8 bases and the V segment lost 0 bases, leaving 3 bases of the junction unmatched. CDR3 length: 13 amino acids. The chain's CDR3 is CASSLGRGLGYTF. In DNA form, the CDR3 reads TGTGCCAGCAGCTTAGGGAGGGGGCTGGGCTACACCTTC.

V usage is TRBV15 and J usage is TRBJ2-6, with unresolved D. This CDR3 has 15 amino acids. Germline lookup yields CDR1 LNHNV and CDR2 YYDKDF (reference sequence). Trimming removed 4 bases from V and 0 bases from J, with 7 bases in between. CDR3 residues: CATSTRDSGANVLTF. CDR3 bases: TGTGCCACCAGCACACGAGACTCTGGGGCCAACGTCCTGACTTTC. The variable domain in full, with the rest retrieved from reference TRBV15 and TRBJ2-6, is DAMVIQNPRYQVTQFGKPVTLSCSQTLNHNVMYWYQQKSSQAPKLLFHYYDKDFNNEADTPDNFQSRRPNTSFCFLDIRSPGLGDTAMYLCATSTRDSGANVLTFGAGSRLTVL.

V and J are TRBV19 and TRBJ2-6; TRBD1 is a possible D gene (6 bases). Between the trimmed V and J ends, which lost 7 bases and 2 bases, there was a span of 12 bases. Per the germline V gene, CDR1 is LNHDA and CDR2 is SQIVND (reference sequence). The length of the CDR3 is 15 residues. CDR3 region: CASNIRGAGANVLTF. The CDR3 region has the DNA TGTGCCAGTAATATCAGGGGTGCTGGGGCCAACGTCCTGACTTTC.

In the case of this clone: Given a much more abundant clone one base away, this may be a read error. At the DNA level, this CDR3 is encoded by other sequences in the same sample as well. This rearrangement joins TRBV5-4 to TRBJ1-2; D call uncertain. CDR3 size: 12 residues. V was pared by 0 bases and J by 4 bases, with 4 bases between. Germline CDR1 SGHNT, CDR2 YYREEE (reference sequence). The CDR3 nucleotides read TGTGCCAGCAGCTTGGACGGCTATGGCTACACCTTC. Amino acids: CASSLDGYGYTF.

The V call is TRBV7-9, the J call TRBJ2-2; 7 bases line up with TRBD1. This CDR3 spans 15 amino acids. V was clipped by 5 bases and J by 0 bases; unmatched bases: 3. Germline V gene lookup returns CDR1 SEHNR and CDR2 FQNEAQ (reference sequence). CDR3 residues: CASSPGTANTGELFF. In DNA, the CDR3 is TGTGCCAGCAGCCCCGGGACAGCGAACACCGGGGAGCTGTTTTTT.

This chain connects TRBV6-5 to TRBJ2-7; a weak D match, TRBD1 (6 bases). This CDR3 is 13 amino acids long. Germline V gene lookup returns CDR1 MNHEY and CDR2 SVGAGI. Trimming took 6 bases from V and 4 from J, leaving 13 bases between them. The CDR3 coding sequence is TGTGCCAGCAGAAGGGGGATTTTTTACGAGCAGTACTTC. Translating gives CASRRGIFYEQYF.

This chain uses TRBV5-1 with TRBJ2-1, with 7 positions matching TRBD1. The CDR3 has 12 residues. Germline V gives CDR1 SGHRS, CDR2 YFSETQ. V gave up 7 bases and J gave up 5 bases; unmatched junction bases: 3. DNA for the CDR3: TGCGCCAGCTTCGACAGGGACAATGAGCAGTTCTTC. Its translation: CASFDRDNEQFF.

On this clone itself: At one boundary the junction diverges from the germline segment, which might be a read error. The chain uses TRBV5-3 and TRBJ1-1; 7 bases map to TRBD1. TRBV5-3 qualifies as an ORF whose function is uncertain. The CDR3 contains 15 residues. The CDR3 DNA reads TGTGCCAGAAGCTTGTTGACAGGGCTGAAAACTGAAGCTTTCTTT. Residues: CARSLLTGLKTEAFF.

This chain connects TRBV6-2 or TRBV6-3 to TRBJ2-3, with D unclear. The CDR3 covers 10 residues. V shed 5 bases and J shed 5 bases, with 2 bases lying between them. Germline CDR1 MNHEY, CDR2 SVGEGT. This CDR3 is CASSRDTQYF. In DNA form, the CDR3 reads TGTGCCAGCAGTCGAGATACGCAGTATTTT.

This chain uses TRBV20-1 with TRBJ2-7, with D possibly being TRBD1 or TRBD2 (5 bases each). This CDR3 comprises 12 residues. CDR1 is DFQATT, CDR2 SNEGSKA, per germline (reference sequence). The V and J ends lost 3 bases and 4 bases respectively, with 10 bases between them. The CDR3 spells CSASGGAYEQYF. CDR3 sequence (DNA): TGCAGTGCTAGTGGGGGAGCTTACGAGCAGTACTTC.

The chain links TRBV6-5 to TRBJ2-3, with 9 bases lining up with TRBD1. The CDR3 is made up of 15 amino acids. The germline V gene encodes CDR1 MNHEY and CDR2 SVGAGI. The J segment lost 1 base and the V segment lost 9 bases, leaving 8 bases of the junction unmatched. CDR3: CASTGGLFGTDTQYF. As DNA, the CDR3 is TGTGCCAGTACAGGGGGCTTATTTGGCACAGATACGCAGTATTTT.

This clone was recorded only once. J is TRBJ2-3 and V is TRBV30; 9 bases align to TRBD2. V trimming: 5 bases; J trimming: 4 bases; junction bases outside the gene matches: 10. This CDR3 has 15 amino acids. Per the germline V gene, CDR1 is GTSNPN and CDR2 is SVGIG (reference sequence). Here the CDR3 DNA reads TGTGCCTGGGGTTTAGCGGGAGCAGCAGCAGATACGCAGTATTTT. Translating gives CAWGLAGAAADTQYF.

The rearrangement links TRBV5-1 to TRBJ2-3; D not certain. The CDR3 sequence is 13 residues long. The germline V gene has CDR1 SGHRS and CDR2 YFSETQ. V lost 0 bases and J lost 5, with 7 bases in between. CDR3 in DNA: TGCGCCAGCAGCTTGGAACAGATAGATACGCAGTATTTT. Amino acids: CASSLEQIDTQYF.

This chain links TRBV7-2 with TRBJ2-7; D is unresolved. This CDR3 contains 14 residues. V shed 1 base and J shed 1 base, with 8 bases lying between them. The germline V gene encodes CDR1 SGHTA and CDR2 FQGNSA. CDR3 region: CASSLEWRSYEQYF. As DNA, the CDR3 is TGTGCCAGCAGCTTAGAGTGGAGATCCTACGAGCAGTACTTC. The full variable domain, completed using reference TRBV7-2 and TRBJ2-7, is GAGVSQSPSNKVTEKGKDVELRCDPISGHTALYWYRQSLGQGLEFLIYFQGNSAPDKSGLPSDRFSAERTGGSVSTLTIQRTQQEDSAVYLCASSLEWRSYEQYFGPGTRLTVT.

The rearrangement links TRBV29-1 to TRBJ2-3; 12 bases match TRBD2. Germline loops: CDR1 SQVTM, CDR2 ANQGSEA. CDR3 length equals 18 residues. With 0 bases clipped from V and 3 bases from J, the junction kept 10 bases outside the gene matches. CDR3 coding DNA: TGCAGCGTTGAAGATCGGACTAGCGGGATAGGAGGGACAGATACGCAGTATTTT. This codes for CSVEDRTSGIGGTDTQYF.

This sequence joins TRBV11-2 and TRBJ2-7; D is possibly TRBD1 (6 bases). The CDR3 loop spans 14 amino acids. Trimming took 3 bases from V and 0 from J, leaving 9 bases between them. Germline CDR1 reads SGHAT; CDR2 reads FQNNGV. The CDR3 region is CASSFGQISYEQYF. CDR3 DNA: TGTGCCAGCAGCTTTGGACAGATCTCCTACGAGCAGTACTTC.

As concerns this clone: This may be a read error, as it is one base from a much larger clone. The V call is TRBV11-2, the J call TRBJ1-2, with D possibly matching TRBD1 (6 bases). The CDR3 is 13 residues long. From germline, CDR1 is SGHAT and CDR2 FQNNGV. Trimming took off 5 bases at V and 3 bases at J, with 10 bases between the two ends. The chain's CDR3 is CASSVGGDYGYTF. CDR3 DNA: TGTGCCAGCAGCGTAGGGGGGGACTATGGCTACACCTTC.

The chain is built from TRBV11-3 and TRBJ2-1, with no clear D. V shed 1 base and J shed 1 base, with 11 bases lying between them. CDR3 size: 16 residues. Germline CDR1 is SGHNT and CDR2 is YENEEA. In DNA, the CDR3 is TGTGCCAGCAGCTTAGGGGTCGGAGTTTCCTACAATGAGCAGTTCTTC. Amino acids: CASSLGVGVSYNEQFF.

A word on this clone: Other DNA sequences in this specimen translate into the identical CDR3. This CDR3 is CASSLVSGETQYF. CDR3 bases: TGTGCCAGCAGCCTAGTTTCCGGTGAGACCCAGTACTTC. The rearrangement joins TRBV5-6 to TRBJ2-5; D not resolved. Germline CDR1 reads SGHDT; CDR2 reads YYEEEE. V dropped 4 bases and J dropped 5 bases, with 12 bases sitting between them. The CDR3 extends over 13 amino acids. Using reference TRBV5-6 and TRBJ2-5 for the parts outside the CDR3, the full variable domain is DAGVTQSPTHLIKTRGQQVTLRCSPKSGHDTVSWYQQALGQGPQFIFQYYEEEERQRGNFPDRFSGHQFPNYSSELNVNALLLGDSALYLCASSLVSGETQYFGPGTRLLVL.

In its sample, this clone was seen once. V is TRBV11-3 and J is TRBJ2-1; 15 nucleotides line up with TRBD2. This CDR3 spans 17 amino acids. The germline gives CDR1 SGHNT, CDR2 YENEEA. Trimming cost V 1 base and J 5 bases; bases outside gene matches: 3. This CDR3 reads CASSLGTSGRAHNEQFF. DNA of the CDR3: TGTGCCAGCAGCTTAGGGACTAGCGGGAGGGCTCACAATGAGCAGTTCTTC.

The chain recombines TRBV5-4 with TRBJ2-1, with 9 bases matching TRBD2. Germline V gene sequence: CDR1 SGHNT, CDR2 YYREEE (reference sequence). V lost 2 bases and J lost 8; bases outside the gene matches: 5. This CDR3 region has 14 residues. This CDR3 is CASSLNSGSHEQFF. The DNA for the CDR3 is TGTGCCAGCAGCTTAAATAGCGGGAGTCATGAGCAGTTCTTC. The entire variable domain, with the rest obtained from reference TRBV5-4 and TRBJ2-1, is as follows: ETGVTQSPTHLIKTRGQQVTLRCSSQSGHNTVSWYQQALGQGPQFIFQYYREEENGRGNFPPRFSGLQFPNYSSELNVNALELDDSALYLCASSLNSGSHEQFFGPGTRLTVL.

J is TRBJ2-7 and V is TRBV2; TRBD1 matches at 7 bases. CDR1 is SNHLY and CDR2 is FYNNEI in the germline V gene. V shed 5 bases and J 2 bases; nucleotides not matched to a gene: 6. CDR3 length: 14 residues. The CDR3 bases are TGTGCCAGCAGTCCCGGGACAGATCCCTACGAGCAGTACTTC. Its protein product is CASSPGTDPYEQYF. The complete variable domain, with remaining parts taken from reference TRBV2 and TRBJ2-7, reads EPEVTQTPSHQVTQMGQEVILRCVPISNHLYFYWYRQILGQKVEFLVSFYNNEISEKSEIFDDQFSVERPDGSNFTLKIRSTKLEDSAMYFCASSPGTDPYEQYFGPGTRLTVT.

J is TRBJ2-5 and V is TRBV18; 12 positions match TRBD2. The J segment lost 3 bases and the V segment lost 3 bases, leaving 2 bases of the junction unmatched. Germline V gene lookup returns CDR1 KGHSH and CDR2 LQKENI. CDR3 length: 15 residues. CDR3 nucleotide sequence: TGTGCCAGCTCACCTCCTAGCGGGAGGGAAGAGACCCAGTACTTC. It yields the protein CASSPPSGREETQYF.